Listed below are T cell receptor beta chains from one sample, sequenced in a study of blood T cell repertoires in COVID-19. Clones were sequenced by immunoSEQ multiplex PCR, and TCRdb holds only the in-frame ones, with some missing. Of some 150,000 clones in the sample, 80% to 90% were seen once. Sequenced material: peripheral blood. These receptors all come from an older man with acute or convalescent COVID-19. Each CDR3 is given without its conserved first and last residue.

>TRBV5-5
ASSLRLAGTDTQY
>TRBV7-8
ASSPGTSGRSDTQY
>TRBV24-1
ATSDPKTSGSLYEQY
>TRBV19
ASSTTGRGSPLH
>TRBV6-2/TRBV6-3
ASSAPGQGTYEQY
>TRBV27
ASVGAGDNEQF
>TRBV5-1
ASSYVTSGRGNEQF
>TRBV7-9
ASSSGGPNTEAF
>TRBV3-1/TRBV3-2
ASSAPPAREQF
>TRBV5-1
ASCVQGPNEKLF
>TRBV7-2
ASSLVAGYQETQY
>TRBV24-1
ATSRQGSYEQY
>TRBV28
ASTTGNTEAF
>TRBV7-2
ASSETGSGNTIY
>TRBV6-5
ASSNIDRTEAF
>TRBV3-1/TRBV3-2
ASSQVLYPLAESHEQY
>TRBV6-6
ASTLIAGGFNGYT
>TRBV27
ASSSLLGGRRSDTQY
>TRBV24-1
ATSDFGGSGANVLT
>TRBV5-1
ASSPQGVGEAF
>TRBV5-4
ASSPRGEETQY
>TRBV4-1
ASSQVGSSYEQY
>TRBV28
ASSLGLGGAGYYGYT
>TRBV3-1/TRBV3-2
ASSPYDRGETQY
>TRBV5-4
ASSTPGLAGGEETQY
>TRBV5-1
ASSWDSRGRGTGELF
>TRBV15
ATSEYRDTEETQY
>TRBV3-1/TRBV3-2
ASSQDRTGGPGDTQY
>TRBV5-1
ASSLEGTGGKDYGYT
>TRBV24-1
ATKSADTQY
>TRBV4-1
ASSQDFGGGFGTDTQY
>TRBV19
ASSIPGTETQY
>TRBV28
ASRETAHGEQY
>TRBV2
ASFQGLNTDTQY
>TRBV28
ASSLGLSGAYEQY
>TRBV2
ASALWGDEQY
>TRBV15
ATSFEASGSGEQY
>TRBV6-2/TRBV6-3
ASSAHPPPNTGELF
>TRBV7-2
ASSSGQIYEQY
>TRBV24-1
ATSNELGTEAF
>TRBV27
ASTRAGVGDTQY
>TRBV3-1/TRBV3-2
ASTRGSTGFTDTQY
>TRBV29-1
SVEVAGGNTDTQY
>TRBV3-1/TRBV3-2
ASSLPGQGAYEQY
>TRBV7-2
ASSLRDRGGYT
>TRBV9
ASSVGGQGNEQF
>TRBV7-8
ASSPPLNEQF
>TRBV30
AWTDHLAGVVEQY
>TRBV5-1
ASSRGQYNEQF
>TRBV7-8
ASSLDGRGQQPQH
>TRBV28
ASSFRTGRGEANGYT
>TRBV30
AWSVRDRGLYEQF
>TRBV7-3
ASSLVRGADNEQF
>TRBV28
ASSLGDRAGLGAKNIQY